This is a list of T cell receptor beta chains from one sample in a study of identical twins. MiXCR, run by TCRdb on the 5' RACE reads, gives a single entry per CDR3 protein. This table has roughly 150,000 distinct CDR3 sequences, under 4.5% appearing once. The sequenced material came from memory T cells sorted from blood. The receptors shown here come from a young man in good health. Both conserved end residues are part of each CDR3. D genes are given only for firm matches. Expanded clones are given a class, and other clones once, few, many or no size at all.

many,TRBV7-2,TRBD2,TRBJ2-7,CASRTRIAGHNEQYF,TGTGCCAGCAGGACCCGCATAGCGGGACACAACGAGCAGTACTTC
-,TRBV28,-,TRBJ2-1,CASSFSGAYSSYNEQFF,TGTGCCAGCAGTTTCTCGGGGGCTTACAGCTCCTACAATGAGCAGTTCTTC
many,TRBV4-3,-,TRBJ1-4,CASSQATGTGNEKLFF,TGCGCCAGCAGCCAAGCGACCGGGACGGGCAATGAAAAACTGTTTTTT
many,TRBV12-3/TRBV12-4,-,TRBJ1-2,CASSEGYGYTF,TGTGCCAGCAGTGAGGGGTATGGCTACACCTTC
many,TRBV12-3/TRBV12-4,-,TRBJ2-7,CASSLSELGRTYEQYF,TGTGCCAGCAGTTTATCCGAGCTAGGCAGGACCTACGAGCAGTACTTC
many,TRBV3-1,-,TRBJ1-1,CASSLTSLGSGAFF,TGTGCCAGCAGCCTTACCTCTTTGGGGTCGGGGGCTTTCTTT
many,TRBV6-5,TRBD2,TRBJ2-3,CASSYSTSGRTDTQYF,TGTGCCAGCAGTTACTCAACTAGCGGGAGAACGGATACGCAGTATTTT
many,TRBV14,-,TRBJ2-2,CASSRPGNTGELFF,TGTGCCAGCAGCCGTCCGGGAAACACCGGGGAGCTGTTTTTT
-,TRBV5-6,TRBD2,TRBJ2-1,CASRFRSPGLALF,TGTGCCAGCAGGTTTCGCTCCCCGGGACTAGCACTCTTC
many,TRBV7-2,-,TRBJ2-7,CASSLMGITYEQYF,TGTGCCAGCAGCTTGATGGGCATTACCTACGAGCAGTACTTC
many,TRBV25-1,-,TRBJ2-7,CASSPIWGDYEQYF,TGTGCCAGCAGTCCGATATGGGGAGACTACGAGCAGTACTTC
many,TRBV28,TRBD2,TRBJ2-3,CASSSPFGLADTDTQYF,TGTGCCAGCAGTTCCCCGTTTGGACTAGCGGATACAGATACGCAGTATTTT
many,TRBV19,-,TRBJ2-5,CASSIVYQETQYF,TGTGCCAGTAGTATAGTCTACCAAGAGACCCAGTACTTC
-,TRBV18,TRBD1,TRBJ2-2,CASSRPRRTGATGELFF,TGTGCCAGCTCACGACCACGTAGGACAGGGGCCACCGGGGAGCTGTTTTTT
many,TRBV5-5,TRBD1,TRBJ2-3,CASSWGTVSVDTQYF,TGTGCCAGCAGCTGGGGGACAGTTTCCGTGGATACGCAGTATTTT
many,TRBV29-1,-,TRBJ1-1,CSVYGAGAGANTEAFF,TGCAGCGTTTACGGGGCAGGGGCAGGGGCTAACACTGAAGCTTTCTTT
many,TRBV6-2/TRBV6-3,-,TRBJ2-2,CATREGVSNTGELFF,TGTGCCACCCGAGAAGGGGTTTCGAACACCGGGGAGCTGTTTTTT
many,TRBV12-3/TRBV12-4,-,TRBJ1-6,CASSLGRGPDNSPLHF,TGTGCCAGCAGTTTAGGGAGGGGCCCAGATAATTCACCCCTCCACTTT
many,TRBV7-8,TRBD2,TRBJ2-3,CASSLVIGLAGDEGDTQYF,TGTGCCAGCAGCTTAGTGATTGGACTAGCGGGAGATGAGGGAGATACGCAGTATTTT
many,TRBV29-1,-,TRBJ1-2,CSVEESNYGYTF,TGCAGCGTTGAAGAGTCCAACTATGGCTACACCTTC
many,TRBV27,TRBD2,TRBJ2-7,CASSIRLAGAPFYEQYF,TGTGCCAGCAGTATCCGTTTAGCGGGGGCCCCCTTCTACGAGCAGTACTTC
many,TRBV7-6,TRBD2,TRBJ2-1,CASSLGTSGPYNEQFF,TGTGCCAGCAGCTTAGGGACTAGCGGGCCTTACAATGAGCAGTTCTTC
many,TRBV7-8,TRBD1,TRBJ2-6,CASSPGGRLTPGANVLTF,TGTGCCAGCAGCCCAGGGGGCCGATTAACCCCCGGGGCCAACGTCCTGACTTTC
many,TRBV7-2,-,TRBJ2-1,CAVRRLPNEQFF,TGTGCCGTTAGAAGACTACCCAATGAGCAGTTCTTC
many,TRBV20-1,-,TRBJ2-2,CSAREQAKTGANTGELFF,TGCAGTGCTAGAGAGCAAGCGAAGACAGGAGCAAACACCGGGGAGCTGTTTTTT
many,TRBV7-2,TRBD1,TRBJ1-5,CASSLGQGFNQPQHF,TGTGCCAGCAGCTTGGGACAGGGGTTCAATCAGCCCCAGCATTTT
many,TRBV6-5,-,TRBJ1-1,CRIGVTEAFF,TGTAGAATAGGGGTTACTGAAGCTTTCTTT
many,TRBV29-1,-,TRBJ2-6,CSVPSSGANVLTF,TGCAGCGTCCCTAGCTCTGGGGCCAACGTCCTGACTTTC
many,TRBV2,-,TRBJ1-1,CASSTGKTEAFF,TGTGCCAGCAGCACAGGTAAAACTGAAGCTTTCTTT
many,TRBV5-5,-,TRBJ1-2,CASSLDGGGYGYTF,TGTGCCAGCAGCTTGGATGGGGGAGGCTATGGCTACACCTTC
many,TRBV27,TRBD2,TRBJ2-3,CASSLGGLAGGPIFLYF,TGTGCCAGCAGTTTAGGGGGACTAGCGGGAGGCCCGATTTTTTTGTATTTT
many,TRBV20-1,TRBD2,TRBJ2-1,CSAIREGHYNEQFF,TGCAGTGCCATCCGGGAGGGCCACTACAATGAGCAGTTCTTC
many,TRBV12-3/TRBV12-4,-,TRBJ2-5,CASSAGLQETQYF,TGTGCCAGCAGTGCAGGGTTACAAGAGACCCAGTACTTC
many,TRBV20-1,TRBD2,TRBJ2-5,CSASLSSGRGQETQYF,TGCAGTGCTAGTCTTTCTAGCGGGAGGGGCCAAGAGACCCAGTACTTC
many,TRBV18,TRBD1,TRBJ2-5,CASSPGQGARETQYF,TGTGCCAGCTCACCCGGACAGGGGGCAAGAGAGACCCAGTACTTC
many,TRBV5-5,TRBD2,TRBJ2-2,CASSRQGGSYTGELFF,TGTGCCAGCAGCCGGCAGGGCGGGAGTTACACCGGGGAGCTGTTTTTT
many,TRBV19,TRBD1,TRBJ1-4,CASSPRPGQGREKLFF,TGTGCCAGTAGTCCTCGCCCCGGACAGGGCCGGGAAAAACTGTTTTTT
-,TRBV11-2,TRBD2,TRBJ2-1,CASIPYIPGLAAPNEQFF,TGTGCCAGCATCCCTTATATTCCGGGACTAGCGGCCCCCAATGAGCAGTTCTTC
-,TRBV6-1,-,TRBJ1-4,CASSEGSATNEKLFF,TGTGCCAGCAGTGAAGGGAGTGCAACTAATGAAAAACTGTTTTTT
many,TRBV7-9,TRBD1,TRBJ2-3,CASSPTGTASTDTQYF,TGTGCCAGCAGCCCCACCGGGACAGCTAGCACAGATACGCAGTATTTT
many,TRBV5-1,TRBD1,TRBJ1-1,CASSLGQGKEAFF,TGCGCCAGCAGCTTGGGACAGGGAAAAGAAGCTTTCTTT
-,TRBV5-1,-,TRBJ2-2,CASSLAQSNTGELFF,TGCGCCAGCAGCTTGGCTCAATCGAACACCGGGGAGCTGTTTTTT
many,TRBV20-1,-,TRBJ1-5,CSANGDANQPQHF,TGCAGTGCTAATGGGGACGCAAATCAGCCCCAGCATTTT
many,TRBV7-6,-,TRBJ2-1,CASSPRTPTNEQFF,TGTGCCAGCAGCCCGAGGACCCCCACCAATGAGCAGTTCTTC
many,TRBV18,TRBD1,TRBJ2-7,CASSPVRQGSNRGYEQYF,TGTGCCAGCTCACCGGTTCGACAGGGGTCAAATCGTGGCTACGAGCAGTACTTC
many,TRBV6-5,TRBD1,TRBJ1-6,CASSYSRDRNLNNSPLHF,TGTGCCAGCAGTTACTCCCGGGACAGGAACTTAAACAATTCACCCCTCCACTTT
many,TRBV7-7,-,TRBJ2-2,CASSPRTAAVGELFF,TGTGCCAGCAGCCCGAGGACAGCAGCGGTCGGGGAGCTGTTTTTT
many,TRBV14,-,TRBJ2-2,CASRDLNTGELFF,TGTGCCAGCAGAGACCTGAACACCGGGGAGCTGTTTTTT
-,TRBV10-3,-,TRBJ1-1,CAILGTFNTEAFF,TGTGCCATCCTCGGCACGTTTAACACTGAAGCTTTCTTT
many,TRBV15,-,TRBJ2-2,CATGGESKTGELFF,TGTGCCACCGGCGGGGAGAGTAAGACCGGGGAGCTGTTTTTT
many,TRBV27,-,TRBJ2-3,CASSLRGKDTQYF,TGTGCCAGCAGTTTAAGGGGAAAGGATACGCAGTATTTT
many,TRBV5-8,-,TRBJ2-7,CASSSLCYEQYF,TGTGCCAGCAGCTCCCTTTGCTACGAGCAGTACTTC
few,TRBV5-1,-,TRBJ1-2,CASSLAPTGTLLVYGYTF,TGCGCCAGCAGCTTGGCACCCACGGGGACCTTATTGGTCTATGGCTACACCTTC